Below are 10 T cell receptor beta chains sequenced from a single sample in a study of blood T cell repertoires in COVID-19. This table comes from immunoSEQ multiplex PCR, and its TCRdb copy is limited to in-frame clones, with some not included. The table has about 50,000 clones, around nine tenths seen once. Sequenced: peripheral blood. The receptor source for this set is a human donor in a cohort sampled during active COVID-19.

The chain couples TRBV18 to TRBJ2-7; D is unclear. This CDR3 is built from 12 residues. The V end was cut by 2 bases, the J end by 2 bases, with 4 bases between. Germline lookup yields CDR1 KGHSH and CDR2 LQKENI. The CDR3 coding sequence is TGTGCCAGCTCACCAGGCACCTACGAGCAGTACGTC. It translates to CASSPGTYEQYV.

The chain is built from TRBV3-1 (or the pseudogene TRBV3-2) and TRBJ1-2, with D perhaps TRBD1 (5 bases). Germline CDR1 LGHDT, CDR2 YNNKEL (reference sequence). This CDR3 contains 14 residues. The V and J ends lost 2 bases and 4 bases respectively, with 11 bases between them. CDR3 amino acids: CASSQRIDSYGYTF. The CDR3 DNA follows: TGTGCCAGCAGCCAAAGGATTGACAGCTATGGCTACACCTTC.

The chain recombines TRBV9 with TRBJ2-7; 8 bases are shared with TRBD2. The germline gives CDR1 SGDLS, CDR2 YYNGEE. CDR3 length: 17 residues. V dropped 0 bases and J dropped 4; count of bases not matched to a gene: 12. Here the CDR3 reads CASSVEDGGAKYYEQYF. The CDR3 DNA reads TGTGCCAGCAGCGTAGAAGACGGGGGGGCCAAATATTACGAGCAGTACTTC.

The CDR3 sequence is CASSFGTVETQYF. CDR3 nucleotides: TGTGCCAGCAGCTTCGGGACAGTGGAGACCCAGTACTTC. The rearrangement joins TRBV7-6 to TRBJ2-5; 7 bases fit TRBD1. Trimming took 3 bases from V and 5 from J; bases not matched to a gene: 3. This CDR3 is built from 13 residues. CDR1 and CDR2 (germline): SGHVS, FNYEAQ.

The rearrangement joins TRBV10-2 to TRBJ2-1; 9 nucleotides line up with TRBD2. This CDR3 has 17 amino acids. Germline V gene lookup returns CDR1 WSHSY and CDR2 SAAADI. Trimming took 2 bases from V and 5 from J; bases not matched to a gene: 10. The CDR3 sequence is CASSETATGTSHNEQFF. CDR3 sequence (DNA): TGCGCCAGCAGTGAGACAGCCACCGGGACTAGCCACAATGAGCAGTTCTTC.

The chain recombines TRBV6-5 with TRBJ1-2; 10 bases are a match to TRBD1. In germline, CDR1 is MNHEY, CDR2 SVGAGI. V was clipped by 4 bases and J by 10 bases; unmatched bases: 12. There are 15 residues in the CDR3. The CDR3 loop reads CASSSPPGTGAPYTF. CDR3 coding DNA: TGTGCCAGCAGTTCCCCCCCGGGGACAGGGGCCCCCTACACCTTC.

This rearrangement joins TRBV5-1 to TRBJ1-1; TRBD1 agrees at 8 bases. The V gene end was trimmed by 2 bases and the J gene end by 5 bases; junction bases not matched to a gene: 8. Germline V lookup: CDR1 SGHRS, CDR2 YFSETQ. The CDR3 loop spans 15 amino acids. DNA for the CDR3: TGCGCCAGCAGCTTTTCCCAGGGGGCGAGGACTGAAGCTTTCTTT. Amino acids: CASSFSQGARTEAFF.

V and J are TRBV5-4 and TRBJ2-3; 9 bases fit TRBD2. The CDR3 runs 13 residues. V was pared by 10 bases and J by 2 bases, with 5 bases of the junction left unmatched. Germline lookup yields CDR1 SGHNT and CDR2 YYREEE (reference sequence). The CDR3 coding sequence is TGTGCCCAGGCGGGGGGGCCCACAGATACGCAGTATTTT. Translation: CAQAGGPTDTQYF.

The CDR3 spells CASRWQDGVYNEQFF. CDR3 bases: TGTGCCAGCAGGTGGCAGGATGGTGTCTACAATGAGCAGTTCTTC. The chain joins TRBV7-9 to TRBJ2-1; D uncertain. Trimming cost V 6 bases and J 3 bases, with 15 bases left between them. This CDR3 has 15 residues. The germline CDR1 and CDR2 sequences are SEHNR and FQNEAQ (reference sequence).

This sequence joins TRBV7-2 and TRBJ1-2; D is ambiguous. Trimming removed 1 base from V and 1 base from J, with 13 bases in between. Looked up from germline, CDR1 is SGHTA and CDR2 is FQGNSA. This CDR3 has 16 amino acids. CDR3 bases: TGTGCCAGCAGCTTAGTAGGTCGGGTGGATAACTATGGCTACACCTTC. Translating gives CASSLVGRVDNYGYTF.